The rows below give T cell receptor beta chains drawn from one sample of a study of beta chain features in type 1 diabetes. Generated by immunoSEQ multiplex PCR, the TCRdb table keeps only in-frame clones and is missing some. Altogether 900,000 or so clones are present, 17% being singletons, with the ten largest covering about 0.02%. The source material was naive CD4+ T cells from blood. The receptors come from a woman between 18 and 29 years old in good health. Both conserved end residues are part of each CDR3. Each record gives: J gene, D gene, V gene, clone size, CDR3 DNA, CDR3 protein. A D gene is named only where the DNA matches it firmly. A row's size may be missing; if present it is once, few, many or a size class.

j_call: TRBJ2-7
d_call: TRBD2
v_call: TRBV29-1
clone_size: few
cdr3_nt: TGCAGCGCCGTGGGGGGGACTAGCGGCACCTACGAGCAGTACTTC
cdr3_aa: CSAVGGTSGTYEQYF

j_call: TRBJ2-3
d_call: TRBD2
v_call: TRBV18
clone_size: NA
cdr3_nt: TGTGCCAGCTCACCAGTCGGGACTACCACAGATACGCAGTATTTT
cdr3_aa: CASSPVGTTTDTQYF

j_call: TRBJ2-1
d_call: TRBD2
v_call: TRBV7-6
clone_size: NA
cdr3_nt: TGTGCCAGCAGCTCCCGACTAGCGGGATCCTCGACCAATGAGCAGTTCTTC
cdr3_aa: CASSSRLAGSSTNEQFF

j_call: TRBJ2-3
d_call: TRBD2
v_call: TRBV6-5
clone_size: few
cdr3_nt: TGTGCCAGCAGTTCGCGACTAGCGGAGGCCACAGATACGCAGTATTTT
cdr3_aa: CASSSRLAEATDTQYF

j_call: TRBJ2-5
d_call: NA
v_call: TRBV2
clone_size: few
cdr3_nt: TGTGCCAGCACCAGGGGGGTACTAGCAACTCAAGAGACCCAGTACTTC
cdr3_aa: CASTRGVLATQETQYF

j_call: TRBJ2-5
d_call: TRBD1
v_call: TRBV2
clone_size: few
cdr3_nt: TGTGCCAGCAGTTTGGGACAGGGCGAGATTGTGGAGACCCAGTACTTC
cdr3_aa: CASSLGQGEIVETQYF

j_call: TRBJ2-7
d_call: TRBD1
v_call: TRBV18
clone_size: NA
cdr3_nt: TGTGCCAGCTCTACCGGGACAGGACCCTACGAGCAGTACTTC
cdr3_aa: CASSTGTGPYEQYF

j_call: TRBJ2-7
d_call: NA
v_call: TRBV18
clone_size: NA
cdr3_nt: TGTGCCAGCTCACCTGCAGGGGCGGGGGCCTACGAGCAGTACTTC
cdr3_aa: CASSPAGAGAYEQYF

j_call: TRBJ2-7
d_call: TRBD1
v_call: TRBV6-1
clone_size: NA
cdr3_nt: TGTGCCAGCAACTTACGTGGGACAGGAGAGCAGTACTTC
cdr3_aa: CASNLRGTGEQYF

j_call: TRBJ2-2
d_call: NA
v_call: TRBV13
clone_size: few
cdr3_nt: TGTGCCAGCAGCTTCGGGCAGGTACCCGGGGAGCTGTTTTTT
cdr3_aa: CASSFGQVPGELFF

j_call: TRBJ2-5
d_call: NA
v_call: TRBV5-4
clone_size: NA
cdr3_nt: TGTGCCAGCAGCTTTTCCTTCCAGCAAGAGACCCAGTACTTC
cdr3_aa: CASSFSFQQETQYF

j_call: TRBJ1-2
d_call: NA
v_call: TRBV28
clone_size: NA
cdr3_nt: TGTGCCAGCAGTTGGGGGAGGGACTATGGCTACACCTTC
cdr3_aa: CASSWGRDYGYTF

j_call: TRBJ2-3
d_call: NA
v_call: TRBV4-3
clone_size: NA
cdr3_nt: TGCGCCAGCAGCCGATATTCAAGCGGGCACAGCACAGATACGCAGTATTTT
cdr3_aa: CASSRYSSGHSTDTQYF

j_call: TRBJ2-7
d_call: NA
v_call: TRBV28
clone_size: few
cdr3_nt: TGTGCCAGCAGTCCGGACGAACCCTTCTACGAGCAGTACTTC
cdr3_aa: CASSPDEPFYEQYF

j_call: TRBJ1-2
d_call: NA
v_call: TRBV5-1
clone_size: NA
cdr3_nt: TGCGCCAGCAGGTACAGGGCGGACTATGGCTACACCTTC
cdr3_aa: CASRYRADYGYTF

j_call: TRBJ2-7
d_call: NA
v_call: TRBV2
clone_size: NA
cdr3_nt: TGTGCCAGCAGTGATGGATACGAGCAGTACTTC
cdr3_aa: CASSDGYEQYF

j_call: TRBJ2-7
d_call: TRBD2
v_call: TRBV6-5
clone_size: few
cdr3_nt: TGTGCCAGCATGCTAGCGGGGAAGTACGAGCAGTACTTC
cdr3_aa: CASMLAGKYEQYF

j_call: TRBJ1-2
d_call: NA
v_call: TRBV18
clone_size: few
cdr3_nt: TGTGCCAGCTCACGCCCAGGGATCTATGGCTACACCTTC
cdr3_aa: CASSRPGIYGYTF

j_call: TRBJ1-2
d_call: NA
v_call: TRBV18
clone_size: NA
cdr3_nt: TGTGCCAGCTCACCGGTAATGGCCGGGGGCGATGGCTACACCTTC
cdr3_aa: CASSPVMAGGDGYTF

j_call: TRBJ2-1
d_call: NA
v_call: TRBV12-5
clone_size: NA
cdr3_nt: TGTGCTAGTGGTCGGGGTCTTAGCGAGCAGTTCTTC
cdr3_aa: CASGRGLSEQFF

j_call: TRBJ2-5
d_call: TRBD2
v_call: TRBV15
clone_size: few
cdr3_nt: TGTGCCACCAGCAGAAAGACTATTAGCGGGAGGGAGACCCAGTACTTC
cdr3_aa: CATSRKTISGRETQYF

j_call: TRBJ2-5
d_call: NA
v_call: TRBV7-6
clone_size: few
cdr3_nt: TGTGCCAGCAGCTCAATAGAGACCCAGTACTTC
cdr3_aa: CASSSIETQYF

j_call: TRBJ2-3
d_call: NA
v_call: TRBV5-1
clone_size: few
cdr3_nt: TGCGCCAGCAGCTTGGGACGGGAGCCCCCCACAGATACGCAGTATTTT
cdr3_aa: CASSLGREPPTDTQYF